Listed below are T cell receptor beta chains from one sample, sequenced in a study of identical twins. MiXCR, run by TCRdb on the 5' RACE reads, gives a single entry per CDR3 protein. The data contain hundreds of thousands of distinct CDR3 sequences, over 5% of them singletons. Sequencing was carried out using naive T cells sorted from blood. These receptors were obtained from a man aged 18-30 years in good health. Both conserved end residues are part of each CDR3. Each record gives: clone size, J gene, V gene, D gene, CDR3 protein, CDR3 DNA. A D gene is named only where the DNA matches it firmly. Clone size appears in some rows only: once, few, many, or a class for an expanded clone.

>many|TRBJ2-1|TRBV20-1|NA
CSAGQINEQFF
TGCAGTGCTGGACAAATAAATGAGCAGTTCTTC
>NA|TRBJ2-3|TRBV7-9|NA
CAGPPTGKQYF
TGTGCCGGACCTCCTACCGGGAAGCAGTATTTT
>many|TRBJ2-5|TRBV29-1|NA
CSVGLRAQETQYF
TGCAGCGTTGGTCTCAGGGCCCAAGAGACCCAGTACTTC
>few|TRBJ2-3|TRBV10-3|TRBD2
CAISSYPGLAGELSADTQYF
TGTGCCATCAGTTCCTACCCGGGACTAGCGGGAGAGTTGTCAGCAGATACGCAGTATTTT
>few|TRBJ2-7|TRBV9|NA
CASSVTGEPTYEQYF
TGTGCCAGCAGCGTAACGGGAGAACCCACCTACGAGCAGTACTTC
>NA|TRBJ2-3|TRBV20-1|NA
CSARVGSTDTQYF
TGCAGTGCTAGAGTTGGGAGCACAGATACGCAGTATTTT
>many|TRBJ2-5|TRBV10-3|NA
CAISEPGEEETQYF
TGTGCCATCAGTGAGCCCGGGGAGGAGGAGACCCAGTACTTC
>few|TRBJ2-4|TRBV6-5|NA
CASSYGPPGGSKNIQYF
TGTGCCAGCAGTTACGGTCCACCTGGTGGGTCCAAAAACATTCAGTACTTC
>few|TRBJ2-5|TRBV27|NA
CASKVWGAPGETQYF
TGTGCCAGCAAGGTCTGGGGGGCGCCGGGAGAGACCCAGTACTTC
>few|TRBJ1-5|TRBV7-2|NA
CASGSRGQQPQHF
TGTGCCAGCGGCTCGAGGGGTCAACAGCCCCAGCATTTT
>few|TRBJ2-5|TRBV14|NA
CASSHQTLWETQYF
TGTGCCAGCAGCCACCAGACTCTTTGGGAGACCCAGTACTTC
>few|TRBJ2-3|TRBV12-3/TRBV12-4|TRBD1
CASSLETGATDTQYF
TGTGCCAGCAGTTTAGAGACAGGGGCCACAGATACGCAGTATTTT
>many|TRBJ2-3|TRBV6-6|TRBD1
CASSSLKPGQGWADTQYF
TGTGCCAGCAGTTCCCTCAAACCGGGACAGGGGTGGGCAGATACGCAGTATTTT
>NA|TRBJ2-1|TRBV11-1|NA
CASSGRTPGGEQFF
TGTGCCAGCAGCGGACGGACCCCTGGGGGTGAGCAGTTCTTC
>many|TRBJ2-3|TRBV20-1|TRBD2
CSAYRGGRPDTQYF
TGCAGTGCCTATCGGGGCGGGAGGCCCGATACGCAGTATTTT
>many|TRBJ2-1|TRBV6-1|TRBD2
CASRRATSGTYNEQFF
TGTGCCAGCAGACGGGCGACTAGCGGCACATACAATGAGCAGTTCTTC
>few|TRBJ2-5|TRBV5-6|NA
CASSLTRGLGETQYF
TGTGCCAGCAGCTTGACCCGGGGGTTGGGGGAGACCCAGTACTTC
>NA|TRBJ1-1|TRBV29-1|TRBD1
CSVDKQGAGTEAFF
TGCAGCGTTGATAAACAGGGGGCAGGCACTGAAGCTTTCTTT
>many|TRBJ1-5|TRBV6-1|NA
CASSATTNQPQHF
TGTGCCAGCAGTGCGACCACAAATCAGCCCCAGCATTTT
>few|TRBJ1-6|TRBV6-2/TRBV6-3|NA
CASSYSKGSSYNSPLHF
TGTGCCAGCAGTTACTCGAAAGGGAGCTCCTATAATTCACCCCTCCACTTT
>many|TRBJ1-1|TRBV5-5|NA
CASSLGEGLNTEAFF
TGTGCCAGCAGCTTGGGAGAGGGGCTGAACACTGAAGCTTTCTTT
>many|TRBJ2-7|TRBV29-1|TRBD2
CSVREGRPSSYEQYF
TGCAGCGTTAGGGAGGGCCGCCCCTCTTCCTACGAGCAGTACTTC
>NA|TRBJ1-1|TRBV27|NA
CASSPHRRLNTEAFF
TGTGCCAGCAGTCCGCACAGGCGTTTGAACACTGAAGCTTTCTTT
>many|TRBJ1-5|TRBV5-1|NA
CASSLSGLGQPQHF
TGCGCCAGCAGCTTGTCCGGTCTGGGTCAGCCCCAGCATTTT
>NA|TRBJ1-3|TRBV28|NA
CASSLLTGSGNTIYF
TGTGCCAGCAGTTTGTTAACAGGGAGCGGAAACACCATATATTTT
>many|TRBJ2-2|TRBV24-1|TRBD1
CATSDPTGGKDTGELFF
TGTGCCACCAGTGATCCCACAGGGGGAAAGGACACCGGGGAGCTGTTTTTT
>NA|TRBJ2-5|TRBV4-1|NA
CASSRTNAGAETQYF
TGCGCCAGCAGTCGAACGAACGCAGGGGCGGAGACCCAGTACTTC
>many|TRBJ1-4|TRBV12-3/TRBV12-4|NA
CASSFKAGTEKLFF
TGTGCCAGCAGTTTTAAAGCAGGGACTGAAAAACTGTTTTTT
>few|TRBJ2-7|TRBV20-1|TRBD2
CSARDASGWDEQYF
TGCAGTGCTAGAGACGCTAGCGGGTGGGACGAGCAGTACTTC
>many|TRBJ2-2|TRBV12-5|NA
CASVPIGGLNTGELFF
TGTGCTAGTGTCCCTATTGGTGGACTCAACACCGGGGAGCTGTTTTTT
>many|TRBJ1-1|TRBV5-6|NA
CASSTFRSGREAFF
TGTGCCAGCAGCACGTTTCGATCGGGGCGTGAAGCTTTCTTT
>few|TRBJ1-6|TRBV7-8|NA
CASSLGRGLLSPLHF
TGTGCCAGCAGCTTGGGGAGGGGGTTGCTCTCACCCCTCCACTTT
>NA|TRBJ2-3|TRBV6-1|NA
CASSTPLTGRGDTQYF
TGTGCCAGCAGCACGCCTTTGACCGGCCGCGGGGATACGCAGTATTTT
>few|TRBJ2-1|TRBV7-2|NA
CASSLWPKGERGNEQFF
TGTGCCAGCAGCTTATGGCCCAAGGGGGAGCGGGGCAATGAGCAGTTCTTC
>NA|TRBJ2-5|TRBV5-1|NA
CASTLGGVGGPQETQYF
TGCGCCAGCACCCTGGGAGGAGTCGGGGGGCCACAAGAGACCCAGTACTTC
>NA|TRBJ2-3|TRBV7-2|NA
CTSSLVAASTDTQYF
TGTACCAGCAGCTTAGTAGCGGCTAGCACAGATACGCAGTATTTT
>few|TRBJ2-7|TRBV6-2/TRBV6-3|NA
CASSTVGGSYEQYF
TGTGCCAGCAGCACTGTAGGTGGGTCCTACGAGCAGTACTTC
>NA|TRBJ1-4|TRBV18|NA
CASSIQGPATNEKLFF
TGTGCCAGCTCAATCCAGGGACCTGCAACTAATGAAAAACTGTTTTTT
>few|TRBJ2-3|TRBV20-1|TRBD2
CSATGTSGPLPTDTQYF
TGCAGTGCTACCGGGACTAGCGGCCCCTTGCCCACAGATACGCAGTATTTT
>many|TRBJ2-3|TRBV28|NA
CASSLGVALSTDTQYF
TGTGCCAGCAGTTTAGGGGTGGCATTGAGCACAGATACGCAGTATTTT
>many|TRBJ1-1|TRBV5-1|TRBD1
CASSPGQGAETEAFF
TGCGCCAGCAGCCCGGGACAGGGGGCAGAGACTGAAGCTTTCTTT
>NA|TRBJ2-1|TRBV20-1|NA
CSARDRLRSVNEQFF
TGCAGTGCTAGAGATCGCCTGCGGAGTGTCAATGAGCAGTTCTTC
>many|TRBJ1-2|TRBV28|NA
CASSEESYGYTF
TGTGCCAGTTCTGAGGAGTCCTATGGCTACACCTTC